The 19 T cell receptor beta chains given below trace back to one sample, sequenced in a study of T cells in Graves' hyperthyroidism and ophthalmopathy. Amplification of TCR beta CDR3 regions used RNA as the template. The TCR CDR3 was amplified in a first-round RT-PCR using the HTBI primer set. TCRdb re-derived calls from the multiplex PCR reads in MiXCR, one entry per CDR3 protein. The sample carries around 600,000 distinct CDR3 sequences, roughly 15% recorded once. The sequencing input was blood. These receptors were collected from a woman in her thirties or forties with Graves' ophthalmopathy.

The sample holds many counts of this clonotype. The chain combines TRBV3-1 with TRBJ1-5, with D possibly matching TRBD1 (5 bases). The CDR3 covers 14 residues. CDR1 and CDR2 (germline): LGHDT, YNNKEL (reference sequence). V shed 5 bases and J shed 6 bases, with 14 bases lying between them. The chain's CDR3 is CASSNIGEPQPQHF. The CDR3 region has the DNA TGTGCCAGCAGCAACATAGGGGAGCCTCAGCCCCAGCATTTT.

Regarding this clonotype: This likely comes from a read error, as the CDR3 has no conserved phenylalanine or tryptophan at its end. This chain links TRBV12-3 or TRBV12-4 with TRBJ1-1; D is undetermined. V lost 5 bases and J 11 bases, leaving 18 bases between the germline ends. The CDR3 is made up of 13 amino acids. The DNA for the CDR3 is TGTGCCAGCAGTATATTGACACCCCTCGGGGCTTTCCTT. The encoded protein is CASSILTPLGAFL.

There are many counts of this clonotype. CDR3 loop: CASSQDLTGLRAGELFF. The DNA of the CDR3 is TGTGCCAGCAGCCAAGATTTGACAGGGTTAAGGGCCGGGGAGCTGTTTTTT. V usage is TRBV3-1 and J usage is TRBJ2-2, with 7 positions matching TRBD1. The germline CDR1 and CDR2 sequences are LGHDT and YNNKEL (reference sequence). The ends lost 0 bases at V and 6 bases at J; junction bases unmatched: 10. CDR3 length: 17 residues.

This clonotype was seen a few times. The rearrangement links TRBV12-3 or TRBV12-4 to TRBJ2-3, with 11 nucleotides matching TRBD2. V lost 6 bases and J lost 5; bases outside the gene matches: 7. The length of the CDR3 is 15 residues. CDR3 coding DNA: TGTGCCAGCAGCCAACTAGCGGGGGACCGAGATACGCAGTATTTT. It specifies CASSQLAGDRDTQYF.

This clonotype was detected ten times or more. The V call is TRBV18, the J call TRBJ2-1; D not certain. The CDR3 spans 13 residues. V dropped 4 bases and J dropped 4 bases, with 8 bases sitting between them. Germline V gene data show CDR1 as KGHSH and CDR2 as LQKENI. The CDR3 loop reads CASSRDLYNEQFF. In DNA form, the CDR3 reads TGTGCCAGCTCACGCGACTTATACAATGAGCAGTTCTTC.

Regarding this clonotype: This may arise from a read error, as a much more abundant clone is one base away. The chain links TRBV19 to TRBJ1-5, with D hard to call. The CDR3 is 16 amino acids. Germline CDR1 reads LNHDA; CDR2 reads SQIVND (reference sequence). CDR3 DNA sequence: TGTGCCAGTAGTTACGGGGTTCGTACTAGCAGTCAGCCCCAGCATTTT. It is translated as CASSYGVRTSSQPQHF.

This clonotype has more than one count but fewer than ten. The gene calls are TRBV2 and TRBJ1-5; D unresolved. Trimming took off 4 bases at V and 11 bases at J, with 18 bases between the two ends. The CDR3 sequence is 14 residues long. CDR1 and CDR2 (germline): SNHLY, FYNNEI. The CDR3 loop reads CASSGGTLMVAQHF. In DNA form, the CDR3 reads TGTGCCAGCAGTGGAGGCACACTTATGGTCGCCCAGCATTTT.

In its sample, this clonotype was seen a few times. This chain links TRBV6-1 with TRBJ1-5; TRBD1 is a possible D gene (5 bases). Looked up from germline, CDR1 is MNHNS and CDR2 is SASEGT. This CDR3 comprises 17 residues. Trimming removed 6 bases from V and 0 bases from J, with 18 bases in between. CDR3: CASSYLGRSYSNQPQHF. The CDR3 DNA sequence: TGTGCCAGCAGCTATCTGGGACGGTCTTATAGCAATCAGCCCCAGCATTTT.

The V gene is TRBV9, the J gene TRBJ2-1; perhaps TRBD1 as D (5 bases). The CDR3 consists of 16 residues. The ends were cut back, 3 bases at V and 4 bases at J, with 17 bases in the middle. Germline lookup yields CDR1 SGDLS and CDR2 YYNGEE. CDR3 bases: TGTGCCAGCAGCGCCTCCTCGACAGTGAGGTACAATGAGCAGTTCTTC. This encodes CASSASSTVRYNEQFF.

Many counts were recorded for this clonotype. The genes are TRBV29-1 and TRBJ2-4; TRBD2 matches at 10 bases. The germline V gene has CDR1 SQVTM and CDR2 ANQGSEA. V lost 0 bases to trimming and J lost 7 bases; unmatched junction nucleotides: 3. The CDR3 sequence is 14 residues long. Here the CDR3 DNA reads TGCAGCGTTGAAGATCCAGCGGGGGGGAACATTCAGTACTTC. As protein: CSVEDPAGGNIQYF.

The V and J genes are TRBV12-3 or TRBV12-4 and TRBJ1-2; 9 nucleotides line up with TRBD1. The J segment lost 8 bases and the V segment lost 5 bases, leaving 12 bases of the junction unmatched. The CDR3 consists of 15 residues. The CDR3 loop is CASSNLLQGAGGYTF. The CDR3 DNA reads TGTGCCAGCAGTAATTTATTACAGGGGGCAGGCGGCTACACCTTC.

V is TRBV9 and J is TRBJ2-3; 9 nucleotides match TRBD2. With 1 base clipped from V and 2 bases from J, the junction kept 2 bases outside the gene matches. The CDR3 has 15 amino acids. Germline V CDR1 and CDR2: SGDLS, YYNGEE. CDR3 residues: CASSVLAGITDTQYF. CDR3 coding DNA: TGTGCCAGCAGCGTACTAGCGGGGATCACAGATACGCAGTATTTT.

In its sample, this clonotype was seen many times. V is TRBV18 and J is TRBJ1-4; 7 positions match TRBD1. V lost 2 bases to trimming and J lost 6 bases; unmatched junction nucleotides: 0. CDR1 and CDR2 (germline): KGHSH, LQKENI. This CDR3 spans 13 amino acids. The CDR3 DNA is TGTGCCAGCTCACCAGACAGGGATGAAAAACTGTTTTTT. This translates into CASSPDRDEKLFF.

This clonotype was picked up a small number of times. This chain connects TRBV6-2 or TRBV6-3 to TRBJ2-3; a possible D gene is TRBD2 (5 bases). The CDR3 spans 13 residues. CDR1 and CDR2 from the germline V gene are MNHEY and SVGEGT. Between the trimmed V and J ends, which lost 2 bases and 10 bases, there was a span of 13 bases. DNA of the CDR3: TGTGCCAGCAGTTACCGCACTAGTTCGGCGCAGTATTTT. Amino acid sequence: CASSYRTSSAQYF.

The CDR3 sequence: CAWDSSTYEQYF. The CDR3 region has the DNA TGTGCCTGGGACAGTTCTACCTACGAGCAGTACTTC. The chain joins TRBV30 to TRBJ2-7; D may be TRBD1 (5 bases). The CDR3 covers 12 residues. Trimming took off 5 bases at V and 2 bases at J, with 10 bases between the two ends. Per the germline V gene, CDR1 is GTSNPN and CDR2 is SVGIG (reference sequence).

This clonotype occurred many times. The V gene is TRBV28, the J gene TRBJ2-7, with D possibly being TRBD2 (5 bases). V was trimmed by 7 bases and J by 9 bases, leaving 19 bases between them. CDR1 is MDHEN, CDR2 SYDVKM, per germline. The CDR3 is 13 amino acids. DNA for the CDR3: TGTGCCAGCACCCTCGCCCAGACTACGCGGCAGTACTTC. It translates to CASTLAQTTRQYF.

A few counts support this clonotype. The CDR3 protein is CASSLISDANTEAFF. The CDR3 nucleotides are TGTGCCAGCAGTTTGATCTCAGACGCAAACACTGAAGCTTTCTTT. The rearrangement joins TRBV28 to TRBJ1-1; no definite D call. The germline V and J ends were trimmed by 3 bases and 2 bases, with 13 bases remaining between them. Germline assignment: CDR1 MDHEN and CDR2 SYDVKM. CDR3 length: 15 amino acids.

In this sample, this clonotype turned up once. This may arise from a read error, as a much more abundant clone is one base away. The CDR3 protein is CVSSFSSVKQNIQYF. The CDR3 region has the DNA TGTGTCAGCAGCTTTTCTTCCGTGAAGCAAAACATTCAGTACTTC. This chain uses TRBV11-1 with TRBJ2-4, with no clear D. The CDR3 consists of 15 residues. The germline gives CDR1 SGHAT, CDR2 FQDESV (reference sequence).

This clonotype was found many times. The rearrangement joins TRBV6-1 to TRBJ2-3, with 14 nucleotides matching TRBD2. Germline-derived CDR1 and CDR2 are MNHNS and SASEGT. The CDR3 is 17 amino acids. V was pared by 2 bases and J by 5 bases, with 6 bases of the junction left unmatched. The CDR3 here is CASSESFGLAGGDTQYF. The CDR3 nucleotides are TGTGCCAGCAGTGAAAGCTTCGGACTAGCGGGAGGAGATACGCAGTATTTT.